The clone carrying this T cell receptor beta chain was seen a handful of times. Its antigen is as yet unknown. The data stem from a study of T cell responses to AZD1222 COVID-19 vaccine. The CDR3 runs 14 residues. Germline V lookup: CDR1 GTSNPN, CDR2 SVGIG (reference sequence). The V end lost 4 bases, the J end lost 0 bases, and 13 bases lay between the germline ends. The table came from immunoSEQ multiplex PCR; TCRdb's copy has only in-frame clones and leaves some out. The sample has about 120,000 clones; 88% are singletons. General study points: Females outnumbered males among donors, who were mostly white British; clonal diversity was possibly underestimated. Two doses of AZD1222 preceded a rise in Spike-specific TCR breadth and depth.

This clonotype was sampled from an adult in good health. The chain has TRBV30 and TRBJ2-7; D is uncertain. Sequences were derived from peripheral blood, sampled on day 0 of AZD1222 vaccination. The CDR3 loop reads CAWTGRWSSYEQYF. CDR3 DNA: TGTGCCTGGACCGGGCGGTGGAGCTCCTACGAGCAGTACTTC.